The T cell receptor (beta chain) described here comes from a study of control samples from healthy donors and cancer patients. Only in-frame clones appear in the TCRdb table, and some are missing; sequencing was by immunoSEQ multiplex PCR. The repertoire has under 150,000 clones, more than 70% of them found once; the top ten carry about 2.5%. This CDR3 comprises 15 residues. The trim removed 5 bases at V and 0 bases at J, leaving 3 bases unmatched. Germline V gives CDR1 SGHAT, CDR2 FQDESV (reference sequence). This sequence originates from a woman aged 70 to 79 in good health. The chain recombines TRBV11-1 with TRBJ2-2, with 7 positions matching TRBD1. Sequenced material: blood. CDR3 sequence: CASSRTGANTGELFF. The CDR3 nucleotides are TGTGCCAGCAGCCGTACAGGGGCGAACACCGGGGAGCTGTTTTTT. The whole variable domain, remainder taken from reference TRBV11-1 and TRBJ2-2, is EAEVAQSPRYKITEKSQAVAFWCDPISGHATLYWYRQILGQGPELLVQFQDESVVDDSQLPKDRFSAERLKGVDSTLKIQPAELGDSAMYLCASSRTGANTGELFFGEGSRLTVL.